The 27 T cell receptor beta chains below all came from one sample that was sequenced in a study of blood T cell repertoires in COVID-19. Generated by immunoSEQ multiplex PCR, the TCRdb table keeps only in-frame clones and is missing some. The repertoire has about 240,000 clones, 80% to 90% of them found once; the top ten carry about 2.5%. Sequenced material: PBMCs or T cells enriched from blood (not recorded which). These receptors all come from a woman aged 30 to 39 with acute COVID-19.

DNA for the CDR3: TGCAGCGTTGAGTCCGGGACAGGGGGGACTGAAGCTTTCTTT. Translating gives CSVESGTGGTEAFF. The chain couples TRBV29-1 to TRBJ1-1; TRBD1 matches at 11 bases. With 3 bases clipped from V and 5 bases from J, the junction kept 5 bases outside the gene matches. Germline V CDR1 and CDR2: SQVTM, ANQGSEA. CDR3 length: 14 residues.

CDR3 DNA sequence: TGTGCCAGCAGCTTATATTCTACTACGGAAGCCAATGAGCAGTTCTTC. Its translation is CASSLYSTTEANEQFF. The rearrangement links TRBV7-6 to TRBJ2-1; D is undetermined. This CDR3 comprises 16 residues. Trimming cost V 2 bases and J 6 bases, with 17 bases left between them. The germline V gene encodes CDR1 SGHVS and CDR2 FNYEAQ.

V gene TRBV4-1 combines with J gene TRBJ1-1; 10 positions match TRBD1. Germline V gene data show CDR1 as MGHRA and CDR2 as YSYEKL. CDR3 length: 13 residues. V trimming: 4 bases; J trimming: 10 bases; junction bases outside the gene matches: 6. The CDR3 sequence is CASSPADRGRAFF. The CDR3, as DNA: TGCGCCAGCAGCCCCGCTGACAGGGGGCGAGCTTTCTTT.

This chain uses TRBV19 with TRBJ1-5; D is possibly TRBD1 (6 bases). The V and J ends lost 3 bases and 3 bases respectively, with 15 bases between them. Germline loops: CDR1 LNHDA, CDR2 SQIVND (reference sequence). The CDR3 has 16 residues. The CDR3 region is CASSIEAGTINQPQHF. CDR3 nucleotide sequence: TGTGCCAGTAGTATCGAAGCAGGGACAATCAATCAGCCCCAGCATTTT. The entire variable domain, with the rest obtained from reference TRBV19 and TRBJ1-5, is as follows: DGGITQSPKYLFRKEGQNVTLSCEQNLNHDAMYWYRQDPGQGLRLIYYSQIVNDFQKGDIAEGYSVSREKKESFPLTVTSAQKNPTAFYLCASSIEAGTINQPQHFGDGTRLSIL.

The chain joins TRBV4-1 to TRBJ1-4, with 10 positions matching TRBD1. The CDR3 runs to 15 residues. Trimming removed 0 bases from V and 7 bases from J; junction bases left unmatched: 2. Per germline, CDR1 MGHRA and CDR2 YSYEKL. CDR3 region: CASSQEDRGSEKLFF. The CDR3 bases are TGCGCCAGCAGCCAAGAGGACAGGGGGAGTGAAAAACTGTTTTTT.

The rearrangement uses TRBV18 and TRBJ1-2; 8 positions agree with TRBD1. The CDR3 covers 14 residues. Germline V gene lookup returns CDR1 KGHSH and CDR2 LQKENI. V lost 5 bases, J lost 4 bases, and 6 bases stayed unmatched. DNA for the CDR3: TGTGCCAGCTCATCTGGGGACAGGCTCTATGGCTACACCTTC. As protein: CASSSGDRLYGYTF.

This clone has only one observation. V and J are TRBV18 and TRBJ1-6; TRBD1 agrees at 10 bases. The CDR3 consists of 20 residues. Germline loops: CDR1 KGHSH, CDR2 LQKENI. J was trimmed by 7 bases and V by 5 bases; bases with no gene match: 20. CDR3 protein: CASSIRFVAGTGEKNSPLHF. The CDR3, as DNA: TGTGCCAGCTCAATCCGGTTTGTAGCGGGGACAGGGGAAAAGAATTCACCCCTCCACTTT. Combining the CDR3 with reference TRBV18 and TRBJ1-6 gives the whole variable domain NAGVMQNPRHLVRRRGQEARLRCSPMKGHSHVYWYRQLPEEGLKFMVYLQKENIIDESGMPKERFSAEFPKEGPSILRIQQVVRGDSAAYFCASSIRFVAGTGEKNSPLHFGNGTRLTVT.

CDR3: CASSVQGGTEAFF. CDR3 bases: TGTGCCAGCAGCGTCCAAGGGGGCACTGAAGCTTTCTTT. The chain carries TRBV6-5 and TRBJ1-1; a possible D gene is TRBD1 (6 bases). This CDR3 comprises 13 residues. Trimming took off 6 bases at V and 4 bases at J, with 12 bases between the two ends. CDR1 MNHEY and CDR2 SVGAGI come from the germline V gene.

The CDR3 coding sequence is TGTGCCAGCAGCCAACGGGACAGGACCACCTACGAGCAGTACTTC. Its translation is CASSQRDRTTYEQYF. The chain uses TRBV4-2 and TRBJ2-7; TRBD1 aligns across 8 bases. The trim removed 2 bases at V and 2 bases at J, leaving 5 bases unmatched. CDR1 and CDR2 (germline): LGHNA, YNFKEQ. The CDR3 sequence is 15 residues long.

The CDR3 DNA follows: TGCGCCAGCAGCTTGGCCGTCGGTCCCTACGAGCAGTACTTC. The encoded protein is CASSLAVGPYEQYF. The rearrangement links TRBV5-1 to TRBJ2-7; D uncertain. V lost 0 bases and J lost 2, with 9 bases in between. This CDR3 is built from 14 residues. Germline CDR1 SGHRS, CDR2 YFSETQ.

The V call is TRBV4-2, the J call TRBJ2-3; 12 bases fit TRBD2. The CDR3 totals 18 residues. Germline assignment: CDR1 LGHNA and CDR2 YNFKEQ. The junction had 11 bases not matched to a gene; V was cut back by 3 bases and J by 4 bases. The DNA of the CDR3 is TGTGCCAGCAGCCACCAAGCTGCGACTAGCGGGGGATCAGATACGCAGTATTTT. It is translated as CASSHQAATSGGSDTQYF.

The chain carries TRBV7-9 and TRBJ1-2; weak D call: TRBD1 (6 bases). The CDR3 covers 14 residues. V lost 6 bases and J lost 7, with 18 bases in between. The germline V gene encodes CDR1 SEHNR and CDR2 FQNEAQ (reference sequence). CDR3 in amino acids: CASSSRGGGGGYTF. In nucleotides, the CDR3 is TGTGCCAGCAGTTCCAGGGGAGGGGGTGGTGGCTACACCTTC.

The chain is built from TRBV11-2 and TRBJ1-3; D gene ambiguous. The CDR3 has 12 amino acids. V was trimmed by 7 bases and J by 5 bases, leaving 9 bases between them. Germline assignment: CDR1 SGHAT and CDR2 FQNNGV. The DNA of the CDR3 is TGTGCCAGCACCCACTCCAGAAACACCATATATTTT. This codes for CASTHSRNTIYF.

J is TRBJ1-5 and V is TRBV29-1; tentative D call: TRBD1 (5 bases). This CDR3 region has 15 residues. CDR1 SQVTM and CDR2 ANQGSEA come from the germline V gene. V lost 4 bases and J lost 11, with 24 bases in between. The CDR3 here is CSVVIGTLPGVTQHF. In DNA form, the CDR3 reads TGCAGCGTTGTGATTGGGACCCTCCCGGGGGTGACCCAGCATTTT. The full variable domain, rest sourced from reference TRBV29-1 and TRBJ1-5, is SAVISQKPSRDICQRGTSLTIQCQVDSQVTMMFWYRQQPGQSLTLIATANQGSEATYESGFVIDKFPISRPNLTFSTLTVSNMSPEDSSIYLCSVVIGTLPGVTQHFGDGTRLSIL.

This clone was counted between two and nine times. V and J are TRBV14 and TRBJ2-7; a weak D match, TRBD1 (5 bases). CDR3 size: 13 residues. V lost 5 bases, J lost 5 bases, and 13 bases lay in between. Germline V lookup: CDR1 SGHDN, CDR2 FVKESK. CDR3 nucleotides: TGTGCCAGCAGCGCCAGGGTCCTGAACGAGCAGTACTTC. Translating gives CASSARVLNEQYF.

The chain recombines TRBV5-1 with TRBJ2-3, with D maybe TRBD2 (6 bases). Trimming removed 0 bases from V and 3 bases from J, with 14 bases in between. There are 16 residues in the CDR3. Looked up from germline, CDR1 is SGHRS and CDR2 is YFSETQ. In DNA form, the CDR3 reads TGCGCCAGCAGCTTGGCGCGGGGCGGAGGGACAGATACGCAGTATTTT. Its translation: CASSLARGGGTDTQYF.

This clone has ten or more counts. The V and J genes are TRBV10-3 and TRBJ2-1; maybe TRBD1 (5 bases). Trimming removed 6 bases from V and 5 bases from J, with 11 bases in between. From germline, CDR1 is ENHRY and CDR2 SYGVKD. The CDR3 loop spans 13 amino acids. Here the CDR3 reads CAIRDDRHNEQFF. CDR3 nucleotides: TGTGCCATCAGGGACGACAGACACAATGAGCAGTTCTTC.

CDR3 bases: TGTGCCAGCAGTGAGGGGGGGGCTTGGGACGGTTATGGCTACACCTTC. Translating it yields CASSEGGAWDGYGYTF. V usage is TRBV2 and J usage is TRBJ1-2, with D possibly matching TRBD1 (6 bases). Germline values: CDR1 SNHLY, CDR2 FYNNEI. CDR3 length: 16 residues. V shed 3 bases and J shed 5 bases, with 19 bases lying between them.

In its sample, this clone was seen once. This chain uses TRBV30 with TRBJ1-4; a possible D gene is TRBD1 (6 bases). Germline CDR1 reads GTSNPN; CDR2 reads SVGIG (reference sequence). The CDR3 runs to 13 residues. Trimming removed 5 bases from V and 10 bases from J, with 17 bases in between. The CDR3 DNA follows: TGTGCCTGGGAAGGGGGAAATCCGGGAAAACTGTTTTTT. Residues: CAWEGGNPGKLFF.

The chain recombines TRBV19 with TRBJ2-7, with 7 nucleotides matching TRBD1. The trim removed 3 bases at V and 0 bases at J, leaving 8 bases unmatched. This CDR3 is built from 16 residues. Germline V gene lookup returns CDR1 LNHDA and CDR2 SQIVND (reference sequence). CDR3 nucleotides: TGTGCCAGTAGTATCTCGGACAGGCGACACTCCTACGAGCAGTACTTC. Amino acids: CASSISDRRHSYEQYF.

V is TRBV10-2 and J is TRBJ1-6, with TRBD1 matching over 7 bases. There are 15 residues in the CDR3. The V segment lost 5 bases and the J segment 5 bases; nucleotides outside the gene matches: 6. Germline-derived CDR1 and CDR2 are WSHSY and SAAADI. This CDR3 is CASSTSGGNNSPLHF. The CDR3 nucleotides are TGCGCCAGCAGTACCTCAGGGGGGAATAATTCACCCCTCCACTTT.

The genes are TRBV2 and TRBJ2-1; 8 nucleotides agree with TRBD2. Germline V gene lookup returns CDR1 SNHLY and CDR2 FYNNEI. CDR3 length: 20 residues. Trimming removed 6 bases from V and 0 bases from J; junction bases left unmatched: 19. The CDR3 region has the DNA TGTGCCAGCAGCCCTCCGGTAGGACTAGCTGAAGACAGCTCCTACAATGAGCAGTTCTTC. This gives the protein CASSPPVGLAEDSSYNEQFF.

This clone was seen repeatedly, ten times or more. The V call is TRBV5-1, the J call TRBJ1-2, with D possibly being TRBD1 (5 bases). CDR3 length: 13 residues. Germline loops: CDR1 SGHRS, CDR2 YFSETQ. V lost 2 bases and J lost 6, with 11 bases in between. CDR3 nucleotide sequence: TGCGCCAGCAGCTTCCGGGGGTTGGATGGCTACACCTTC. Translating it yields CASSFRGLDGYTF.

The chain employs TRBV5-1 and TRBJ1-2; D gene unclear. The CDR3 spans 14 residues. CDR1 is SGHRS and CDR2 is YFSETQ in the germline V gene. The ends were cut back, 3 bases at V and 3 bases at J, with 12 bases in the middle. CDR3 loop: CASSSSTADYGYTF. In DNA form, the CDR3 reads TGCGCCAGCAGCTCCTCAACAGCCGACTATGGCTACACCTTC.

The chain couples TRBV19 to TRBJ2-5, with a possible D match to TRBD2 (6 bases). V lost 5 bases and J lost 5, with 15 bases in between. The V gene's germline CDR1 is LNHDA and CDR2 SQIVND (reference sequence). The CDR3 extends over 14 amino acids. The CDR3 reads CASSSEGRRETQYF. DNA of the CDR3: TGTGCCAGTAGTTCGGAGGGGAGGCGGGAGACCCAGTACTTC.

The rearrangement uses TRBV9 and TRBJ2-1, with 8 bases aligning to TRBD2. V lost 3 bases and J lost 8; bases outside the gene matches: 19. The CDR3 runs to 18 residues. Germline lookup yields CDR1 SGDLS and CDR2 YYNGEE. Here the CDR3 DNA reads TGTGCCAGCAGCGCCGAGGGACGGGGCGGGACTAGTCTCTATGAGCAGTTCTTC. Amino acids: CASSAEGRGGTSLYEQFF. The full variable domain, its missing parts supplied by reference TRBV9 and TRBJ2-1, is DSGVTQTPKHLITATGQRVTLRCSPRSGDLSVYWYQQSLDQGLQFLIQYYNGEERAKGNILERFSAQQFPDLHSELNLSSLELGDSALYFCASSAEGRGGTSLYEQFFGPGTRLTVL.

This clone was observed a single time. CDR3 region: CASSLRPGQINQPQHF. CDR3 coding DNA: TGTGCCAGCAGTTTGAGACCGGGACAGATAAATCAGCCCCAGCATTTT. The chain joins TRBV28 to TRBJ1-5; 7 bases fit TRBD1. Germline values: CDR1 MDHEN, CDR2 SYDVKM. The ends lost 3 bases at V and 4 bases at J; junction bases unmatched: 9. There are 16 residues in the CDR3. Filled out from reference TRBV28 and TRBJ1-5, the complete variable domain reads DVKVTQSSRYLVKRTGEKVFLECVQDMDHENMFWYRQDPGLGLRLIYFSYDVKMKEKGDIPEGYSVSREKKERFSLILESASTNQTSMYLCASSLRPGQINQPQHFGDGTRLSIL.